The rows below give T cell receptor beta chains drawn from one sample of a study of cytomegalovirus exposure and HLA in healthy donors. Sequenced by immunoSEQ multiplex PCR; TCRdb stores in-frame clones only, minus some. The sample shows over 150,000 clones, approximately 80% of them seen only once. Sequenced: PBMCs. The receptors here all came from a middle-aged woman in good health and CMV-seropositive. Both conserved end residues are part of each CDR3. D genes are given only for firm matches. Where a row states a size, it is once, few, many or the class of an expanded clone; other rows omit it.

DNA,CDR3,size,J,V,D
TGCAGCGTCGGGGAGGGGGACACTGAAGCTTTCTTT,CSVGEGDTEAFF,.,TRBJ1-1,TRBV29-1,.
TGTGCCATCAGTGGAACGCGGGGGGGCTCGGATACGCAGTATTTT,CAISGTRGGSDTQYF,.,TRBJ2-3,TRBV10-3,TRBD2
TGTGCCAGCAGCTTACCCGGACAGGGAGGATACTACGAGCAGTACTTC,CASSLPGQGGYYEQYF,.,TRBJ2-7,TRBV7-2,TRBD1
TGTGCCATCAGTGAGTACATGAACACTGAAGCTTTCTTT,CAISEYMNTEAFF,.,TRBJ1-1,TRBV10-3,.
TGTGCCAGCACCTTTCTAGCAGGGGCGAACGGTGAAGCTTTCTTT,CASTFLAGANGEAFF,few,TRBJ1-1,TRBV5-5,.
TGCGCCAGCACGGACAGGGCCACCTCTGGGGCCAACGTCCTGACTTTC,CASTDRATSGANVLTF,.,TRBJ2-6,TRBV5-1,TRBD1
TGTGCCAGCAGCACCCGGGACAGGGCCACTGAAGCTTTCTTT,CASSTRDRATEAFF,.,TRBJ1-1,TRBV11-3,TRBD1
TGTGCCAGCAGGGAGACAGGGGGGGAAGGTCAGCCCCAGCATTTT,CASRETGGEGQPQHF,.,TRBJ1-5,TRBV6-5,TRBD1
TGTGCCAGCAGCTTCAGGGGCCGGACAGATACGCAGTATTTT,CASSFRGRTDTQYF,.,TRBJ2-3,TRBV7-9,.
TGTGCCTGGAGTGTACAGTGGACAGGGGACTCCGGGGCCCAGCATTTT,CAWSVQWTGDSGAQHF,once,TRBJ1-5,TRBV30,TRBD1
TGTGCCAACCCGACAGGGACCTATGGCTACACCTTC,CANPTGTYGYTF,few,TRBJ1-2,TRBV21-1,.
TGTGCCTGGAGTGTACGCGGAGCCTCCATGGAGCAGTACTTC,CAWSVRGASMEQYF,.,TRBJ2-7,TRBV30,.
TGCGCCAGCAGCCAAGCATCCAGGGTGAGCAATCAGCCCCAGCATTTT,CASSQASRVSNQPQHF,.,TRBJ1-5,TRBV4-1,.
TGTGCCAGCAGTCGGGCCGAAAGGGGCTACGAGCAGTACTTC,CASSRAERGYEQYF,.,TRBJ2-7,TRBV27,.
TGTGCCAGCAGTTCTGGGGGAGGGAGCGAGCAGTACTTC,CASSSGGGSEQYF,.,TRBJ2-7,TRBV28,TRBD2
TGTGCCAGCAGCTTAGTGCGCGGAAGGGGCGAGCAGTACTTC,CASSLVRGRGEQYF,.,TRBJ2-7,TRBV11-2,.
TGTGCCAGCAGCGCGGGACAGGGACACTCTGGAAACACCATATATTTT,CASSAGQGHSGNTIYF,few,TRBJ1-3,TRBV9,TRBD1
TGTGCCAGTACCTCCCGGGACAGGCCTAATCAGCCCCAGCATTTT,CASTSRDRPNQPQHF,.,TRBJ1-5,TRBV19,TRBD1
TGTGCCAGCAGCAAAGGAACCTTGGGGGGGGCGGTGTGGGAGGCCGGGGAGCTGTTTTTT,CASSKGTLGGAVWEAGELFF,.,TRBJ2-2,TRBV21-1,.
TGTGCCAGCAGCCAGACTAGCGGGGGGTCAGATACGCAGTATTTT,CASSQTSGGSDTQYF,.,TRBJ2-3,TRBV7-2,TRBD2
TGTGCCAGCAGCTTGGAGGGACTAGCCCCCTCGAACACCGGGGAGCTGTTTTTT,CASSLEGLAPSNTGELFF,.,TRBJ2-2,TRBV5-5,TRBD2